The source of this TCR beta chain is a study of long-term antiretroviral therapy in people with HIV. Per donor, at least one pre-ART and at least two post-ART PBMC samples were obtained. It was version v3.0 of the immunoSEQ assay that was run at survey level. The assay was immunoSEQ multiplex PCR, and TCRdb's table has in-frame clones only and misses some. The table lists around 30,000 clones, roughly 78% of them singletons, with about 9.3% in the top ten. Germline V CDR1 and CDR2: SGHVS, FNYEAQ. The V gene end was trimmed by 5 bases and the J gene end by 6 bases; junction bases not matched to a gene: 9. This CDR3 has 14 residues.

The sequencing used unsorted PBMCs, collected 1.5 years before starting antiretroviral therapy. The chain has TRBV7-6 and TRBJ1-2; TRBD1 matches at 7 bases. The receptor was isolated from a man aged 18 to 30 with HIV. DNA for the CDR3: TGTGCCAGCAGCCATAGGAGGAGGGGGCATGGCTACACCTTC. Protein: CASSHRRRGHGYTF.